These 6 T cell receptor beta chains came from one sample sequenced in a study of T cell responses to AZD1222 COVID-19 vaccine. Generated by immunoSEQ multiplex PCR, the TCRdb table keeps only in-frame clones and is missing some. The data show 120,000 to 150,000 clones, roughly 80% seen once. The sample was peripheral blood, taken on day 0 of MenACWY control vaccination. The receptors here all came from an adult in good health.

The chain links TRBV29-1 to TRBJ1-5; D remains unclear. Trimming cost V 0 bases and J 7 bases, with 10 bases left between them. The CDR3 runs 13 residues. Per germline, CDR1 SQVTM and CDR2 ANQGSEA. The CDR3 spells CSVEEVMGQPQHF. As DNA, the CDR3 is TGCAGCGTTGAAGAAGTGATGGGGCAGCCCCAGCATTTT.

The chain recombines TRBV20-1 with TRBJ1-4; 7 bases fit TRBD1. V was clipped by 3 bases and J by 0 bases; unmatched bases: 7. Germline CDR1 reads DFQATT; CDR2 reads SNEGSKA (reference sequence). The CDR3 spans 16 residues. CDR3 region: CSASRAQGATNEKLFF. CDR3 sequence (DNA): TGCAGTGCTAGTCGAGCGCAGGGGGCAACTAATGAAAAACTGTTTTTT.

This clone has more than one count but fewer than ten. The sample contains more than one DNA sequence encoding this CDR3. The chain couples TRBV5-1 to TRBJ2-1, with TRBD1 identical over 9 bases. CDR3 length: 15 residues. Germline CDR1 and CDR2: SGHRS and YFSETQ. V lost 4 bases, J lost 1 base, and 3 bases stayed unmatched. CDR3 coding DNA: TGCGCCAGCAGCCCGACAGGGGGATCCTACAATGAGCAGTTCTTC. It codes for CASSPTGGSYNEQFF.

DNA for the CDR3: TGTGCCAGCAGCTTGGCCGGGCTGTGGGGCACTGAAGCTTTCTTT. Protein product: CASSLAGLWGTEAFF. This chain uses TRBV5-8 with TRBJ1-1; D uncertain. Trimming cost V 0 bases and J 4 bases, with 13 bases left between them. The CDR3 length is 15 residues. Germline CDR1 and CDR2: SGHTS and YDEGEE.

The V call is TRBV4-1, the J call TRBJ1-2; D remains unclear. This CDR3 contains 14 residues. Per germline, CDR1 MGHRA and CDR2 YSYEKL. V lost 7 bases to trimming and J lost 0 bases, with 12 bases between them. The CDR3 sequence: CASNSAPTNYGYTF. The CDR3 nucleotides read TGCGCCAGCAATTCGGCACCTACTAACTATGGCTACACCTTC.

The gene calls are TRBV10-3 and TRBJ1-1; D is unresolved. Germline CDR1 and CDR2: ENHRY and SYGVKD. CDR3 length: 10 residues. V lost 8 bases and J 8 bases, leaving 9 bases between the germline ends. CDR3 sequence (DNA): TGTGCCATCGGGGAGGAAGAAGCTTTCTTT. It is translated as CAIGEEEAFF.